A selection of T cell receptor beta chains follows, all from one sample in a study of blood T cells in healthy people across ages. TCRdb called the 5' RACE reads again in MiXCR, with one record for every CDR3 protein. The repertoire has over a million distinct CDR3 sequences, roughly 43% of them found once; the top ten carry more than 4%. Sample: blood. The receptors here all came from a woman aged 18-35 years in good health. Each CDR3 is given without its conserved first and last residue. Fields, in order: J gene, clone size, V gene, CDR3 protein. For some rows the clone size is stated as once, few or many, or as a class when expanded; others skip it.

>TRBJ1-1|NA|TRBV7-9
ASSNSWAELMNTEAF
>TRBJ2-1|NA|TRBV18
ASSPPEGASYNEQF
>TRBJ2-1|NA|TRBV29-1
SDLSGALGNEQF
>TRBJ2-7|NA|TRBV6-6
ASRRLQGARNEQY
>TRBJ2-1|NA|TRBV6-4
ASSVWDRGLGEQF
>TRBJ2-1|NA|TRBV4-3
ASSPSGTAHYNEQF
>TRBJ1-1|few|TRBV12-3/TRBV12-4
ASSLGISQTEAF
>TRBJ2-7|NA|TRBV4-2
ASSQESGQSYNEQY
>TRBJ1-2|NA|TRBV2
ASSDNAGQDNYGYT
>TRBJ2-1|few|TRBV6-2/TRBV6-3
ASRFTGWSSNEQF
>TRBJ1-5|NA|TRBV6-1
ATSSSGSDQPQH
>TRBJ2-7|few|TRBV27
ASSLSVEVEQY
>TRBJ2-1|few|TRBV7-2
ASSGSGGSKYNEQF
>TRBJ2-1|few|TRBV6-6
ASSSKGGSNEQF
>TRBJ2-3|few|TRBV7-2
ASSLMGHTDTQY
>TRBJ2-1|NA|TRBV7-3
ASSLKFGTGHNEQF
>TRBJ2-5|NA|TRBV7-9
ASSNRHKETQY
>TRBJ2-4|NA|TRBV7-8
ASSFIGLAGVGEQY
>NA|NA|TRBV10-3
AISERVDIQY
>TRBJ2-7|NA|TRBV11-3
ASSLDRGRSSSFNEQY
>TRBJ2-7|NA|TRBV14
ASSREYDEQY
>TRBJ2-5|NA|TRBV20-1
SADPGALNNEQY
>TRBJ2-7|NA|TRBV25-1
ASSNPTGIHEQY
>TRBJ2-7|NA|TRBV25-1
ASRFRGEVIGYEQY
>TRBJ1-3|NA|TRBV18
ASSPNNIHSGNTIY
>TRBJ1-2|once|TRBV28
ASSVTMGSYGYT
>TRBJ2-4|NA|TRBV5-1
ASSLGLAGALAKNIQY
>TRBJ1-2|NA|TRBV7-9
ASSLGSGRGRYGYT
>TRBJ2-1|many|TRBV28
ASINLGQSEHEQF
>NA|NA|TRBV2
ASIRDRSHEQY
>TRBJ2-7|NA|TRBV7-9
ASTGTSTSYGEQY
>TRBJ1-1|NA|TRBV25-1
ASSEYRILLRDRAHMDTEAF
>TRBJ1-2|few|TRBV29-1
SVGTGTFYGYT